Listed here are 16 T cell receptor beta chains from one sample, sequenced in a study of OX40 agonist ivuxolimab in advanced cancers. Only in-frame clones appear in the TCRdb table, and some are missing; sequencing was by immunoSEQ multiplex PCR. Of about 93,000 clones listed, 85% to 95% are singletons. The sample was CD4+ or CD8+ T cells sorted from blood, taken in a trial of the OX40 agonist ivuxolimab. The receptors stem from an adult with an advanced solid tumor such as melanoma, head and neck, liver or kidney cancer.

The J gene is TRBJ2-7, the V gene TRBV5-4; D is unresolved. The germline V gene has CDR1 SGHNT and CDR2 YYREEE (reference sequence). The CDR3 contains 12 residues. The V end was cut by 3 bases, the J end by 3 bases, with 7 bases between. The CDR3 region is CASSSTGYEQYF. CDR3 sequence (DNA): TGTGCCAGCAGCTCTACCGGCTACGAGCAGTACTTC.

The chain carries TRBV15 and TRBJ1-4; 8 positions agree with TRBD1. The CDR3 has 18 amino acids. V was pared by 3 bases and J by 2 bases, with 11 bases of the junction left unmatched. Germline CDR1 is LNHNV and CDR2 is YYDKDF (reference sequence). For the CDR3, the DNA is TGTGCCACCAGCAGTCCAGGGGGCGCGATTATTACTAATGAAAAACTGTTTTTT. Encoded protein: CATSSPGGAIITNEKLFF.

This rearrangement joins TRBV11-2 to TRBJ2-1, with 13 bases that match TRBD2. The V gene end was trimmed by 4 bases and the J gene end by 7 bases; junction bases not matched to a gene: 7. The CDR3 spans 16 residues. Germline CDR1 reads SGHAT; CDR2 reads FQNNGV. The CDR3 region has the DNA TGTGCCAGCAGCTCTTCAACTAGCGGGAGGGGTAATGAGCAGTTCTTC. Translation gives CASSSSTSGRGNEQFF.

The rearrangement links TRBV4-2 to TRBJ2-5, with 11 bases matching TRBD2. This CDR3 spans 15 amino acids. Germline-derived CDR1 and CDR2 are LGHNA and YNFKEQ. The junction had 3 bases not matched to a gene; V was cut back by 2 bases and J by 4 bases. The CDR3 sequence is CASSQTSGRGETQYF. CDR3 DNA: TGTGCCAGCAGCCAAACTAGCGGGAGAGGAGAGACCCAGTACTTC.

The chain employs TRBV9 and TRBJ1-2; 8 bases line up with TRBD1. CDR1 is SGDLS and CDR2 is YYNGEE in the germline V gene. The CDR3 runs 15 residues. J gave up 4 bases and V 4 bases, and 9 bases lay outside the gene matches. The DNA for the CDR3 is TGTGCCAGCAGCCCTCAGGGGGCGTCTCGCTATGGCTACACCTTC. This codes for CASSPQGASRYGYTF. The full variable domain, rest sourced from reference TRBV9 and TRBJ1-2, is DSGVTQTPKHLITATGQRVTLRCSPRSGDLSVYWYQQSLDQGLQFLIQYYNGEERAKGNILERFSAQQFPDLHSELNLSSLELGDSALYFCASSPQGASRYGYTFGSGTRLTVV.

The chain uses TRBV29-1 and TRBJ2-7; 8 bases match TRBD1. Germline-derived CDR1 and CDR2 are SQVTM and ANQGSEA. CDR3 length equals 16 residues. V trimming: 0 bases; J trimming: 5 bases; junction bases outside the gene matches: 12. CDR3 sequence (DNA): TGCAGCGTTGAAGATTTGAAATCAGGGGGCTTCCACGAGCAGTACTTC. It specifies CSVEDLKSGGFHEQYF.

The chain employs TRBV19 and TRBJ1-2; the D gene is possibly TRBD1 (6 bases). The ends were cut back, 1 base at V and 4 bases at J, with 13 bases in the middle. CDR1 is LNHDA, CDR2 SQIVND, per germline (reference sequence). The CDR3 loop spans 15 amino acids. The CDR3 DNA reads as TGTGCCAGTAGTATAGGCAGGGGCGCGGGCTATGGCTACACCTTC. It is translated as CASSIGRGAGYGYTF.

The chain has TRBV4-2 and TRBJ2-1, with 12 bases identical to TRBD2. CDR1 is LGHNA, CDR2 YNFKEQ, per germline. The junction had 6 bases not matched to a gene; V was cut back by 2 bases and J by 10 bases. The CDR3 contains 15 residues. The CDR3 sequence is CASSQSSGGVWEQFF. The CDR3 nucleotides read TGTGCCAGCAGCCAATCTAGCGGGGGGGTTTGGGAGCAGTTCTTC.

This chain connects TRBV13 to TRBJ2-1, with D hard to call. The length of the CDR3 is 13 residues. Per germline, CDR1 PRHDT and CDR2 FYEKMQ (reference sequence). The V and J ends lost 4 bases and 0 bases respectively, with 4 bases between them. CDR3 in amino acids: CASSSPSYNEQFF. Written as DNA, the CDR3 is TGTGCCAGCAGCTCCCCCTCCTACAATGAGCAGTTCTTC.

This clone has a single count. V and J are TRBV4-1 and TRBJ1-2; 8 positions match TRBD1. V shed 4 bases, J shed 8 bases, and the junction held 12 bases outside the gene matches. The germline V gene has CDR1 MGHRA and CDR2 YSYEKL. CDR3 length: 15 residues. The CDR3 loop is CASSPYSTGAVGYTF. The CDR3 nucleotides read TGCGCCAGCAGCCCTTACTCGACAGGGGCAGTCGGCTACACCTTC.

CDR3 loop: CAWSEAGVRQPQHF. CDR3 DNA: TGTGCCTGGAGTGAAGCGGGGGTACGGCAGCCCCAGCATTTT. The V and J genes are TRBV30 and TRBJ1-5; D might be TRBD1 (5 bases). This CDR3 is built from 14 residues. The germline gives CDR1 GTSNPN, CDR2 SVGIG (reference sequence). The V end lost 1 base, the J end lost 7 bases, and 14 bases lay between the germline ends.

The J gene is TRBJ2-2, the V gene TRBV4-1; 8 nucleotides agree with TRBD1. The J segment lost 4 bases and the V segment lost 6 bases, leaving 7 bases of the junction unmatched. CDR1 is MGHRA and CDR2 is YSYEKL in the germline V gene. This CDR3 region has 15 residues. The CDR3 DNA reads TGCGCCAGCAGACCAACCGACAGGGGCACCGGGGAGCTGTTTTTT. It encodes CASRPTDRGTGELFF.

V gene TRBV30 combines with J gene TRBJ2-7; no clear D gene. Germline V CDR1 and CDR2: GTSNPN, SVGIG (reference sequence). The ends were cut back, 3 bases at V and 1 base at J, with 7 bases in the middle. The CDR3 runs 12 residues. CDR3 in amino acids: CAWRRSSYEQYF. The CDR3 nucleotides read TGTGCCTGGAGACGGTCTTCCTACGAGCAGTACTTC. The full variable domain, rest sourced from reference TRBV30 and TRBJ2-7, is SQTIHQWPATLVQPVGSPLSLECTVEGTSNPNLYWYRQAAGRGLQLLFYSVGIGQISSEVPQNLSASRPQDRQFILSSKKLLLSDSGFYLCAWRRSSYEQYFGPGTRLTVT.

This clone was seen just once. The CDR3 DNA follows: TGTGCCAGTAGTCCGGGACTTACCTACGAGCAGTACTTC. Protein: CASSPGLTYEQYF. This chain links TRBV19 with TRBJ2-7; maybe TRBD2 (6 bases). The CDR3 length is 13 residues. Looked up from germline, CDR1 is LNHDA and CDR2 is SQIVND (reference sequence). Trimming cost V 5 bases and J 2 bases, with 10 bases left between them.

This sequence joins TRBV4-1 and TRBJ1-5; 8 bases agree with TRBD1. This CDR3 has 16 amino acids. After removal of 0 bases from V and 5 bases from J, the junction contained 6 bases not matched to a gene. Germline-derived CDR1 and CDR2 are MGHRA and YSYEKL. CDR3 loop: CASSQDRDRIYQPQHF. The CDR3 DNA is TGCGCCAGCAGCCAAGATCGGGACAGGATCTATCAGCCCCAGCATTTT.

This rearrangement joins TRBV5-1 to TRBJ1-1; D not resolved. Trimming removed 3 bases from V and 4 bases from J, with 7 bases in between. Germline CDR1 reads SGHRS; CDR2 reads YFSETQ. This CDR3 is built from 12 residues. CDR3 loop: CASSSKLTEAFF. The DNA for the CDR3 is TGCGCCAGCAGCTCTAAACTCACTGAAGCTTTCTTT. The full variable domain, with the rest looked up from reference TRBV5-1 and TRBJ1-1, is KAGVTQTPRYLIKTRGQQVTLSCSPISGHRSVSWYQQTPGQGLQFLFEYFSETQRNKGNFPGRFSGRQFSNSRSEMNVSTLELGDSALYLCASSSKLTEAFFGQGTRLTVV.